This TCR beta chain was observed in a study of CD8 T cells in Susac syndrome. The study's findings and limits: The study conceded that its TCR sequencing and HLA analysis involved relatively few individuals.

cDNA came from around 0.5 to 1 ug RNA primed by random hexamers. TCRdb itself ran the immunoSEQ multiplex PCR reads through MiXCR, one entry per CDR3 protein. The table records about 71,000 distinct CDR3 sequences, 96% of them present only once. With regard to this clonotype: Its antigen is unknown.

Germline V gene lookup returns CDR1 LGHDT and CDR2 YNNKEL (reference sequence). This CDR3 is built from 12 residues. V was clipped by 2 bases and J by 5 bases, with 3 bases between them. Material: CD4+ T cells from PBMCs. The TCR comes from a human donor with multiple sclerosis. The rearrangement joins TRBV3-1 to TRBJ2-2; no definite D call. The chain's CDR3 is CASSQRTGELFF. CDR3 DNA: TGTGCCAGCAGCCAACGGACCGGGGAGCTGTTTTTT.